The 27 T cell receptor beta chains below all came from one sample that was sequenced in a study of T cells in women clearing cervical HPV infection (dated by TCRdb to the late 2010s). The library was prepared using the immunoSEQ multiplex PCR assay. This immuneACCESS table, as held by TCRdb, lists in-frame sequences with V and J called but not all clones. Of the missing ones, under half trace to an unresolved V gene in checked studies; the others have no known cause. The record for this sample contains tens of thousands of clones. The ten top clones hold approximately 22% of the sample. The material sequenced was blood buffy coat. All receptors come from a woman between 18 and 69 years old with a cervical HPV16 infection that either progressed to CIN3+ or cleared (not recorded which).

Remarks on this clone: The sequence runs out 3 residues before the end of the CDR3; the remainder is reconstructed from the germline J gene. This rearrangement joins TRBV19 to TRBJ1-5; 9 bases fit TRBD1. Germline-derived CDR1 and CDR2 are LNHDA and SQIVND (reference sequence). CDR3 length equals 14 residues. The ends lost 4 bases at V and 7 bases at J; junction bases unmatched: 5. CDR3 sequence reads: CASSTGQGGQPQHF. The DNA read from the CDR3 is TGTGCCAGTAGTACGGGACAGGGTGGGCAGCCC. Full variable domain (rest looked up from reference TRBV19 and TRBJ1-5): DGGITQSPKYLFRKEGQNVTLSCEQNLNHDAMYWYRQDPGQGLRLIYYSQIVNDFQKGDIAEGYSVSREKKESFPLTVTSAQKNPTAFYLCASSTGQGGQPQHFGDGTRLSIL.

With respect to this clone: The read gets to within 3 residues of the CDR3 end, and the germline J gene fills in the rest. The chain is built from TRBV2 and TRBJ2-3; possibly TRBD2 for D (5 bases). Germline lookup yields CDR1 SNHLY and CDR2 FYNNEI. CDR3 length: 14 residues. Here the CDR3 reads CASSPRGGNQPQYF. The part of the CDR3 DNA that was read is TGTGCCAGCAGCCCCCGGGGTGGTAATCAGCCG.

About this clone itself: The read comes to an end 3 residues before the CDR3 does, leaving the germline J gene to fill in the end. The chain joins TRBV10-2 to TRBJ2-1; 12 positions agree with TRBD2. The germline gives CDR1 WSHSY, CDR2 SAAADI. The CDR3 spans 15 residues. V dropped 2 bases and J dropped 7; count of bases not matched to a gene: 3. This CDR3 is CASSERTSGVNEQFF. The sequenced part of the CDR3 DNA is TGCGCCAGCAGTGAGAGGACTAGCGGGGTAAATGAG.

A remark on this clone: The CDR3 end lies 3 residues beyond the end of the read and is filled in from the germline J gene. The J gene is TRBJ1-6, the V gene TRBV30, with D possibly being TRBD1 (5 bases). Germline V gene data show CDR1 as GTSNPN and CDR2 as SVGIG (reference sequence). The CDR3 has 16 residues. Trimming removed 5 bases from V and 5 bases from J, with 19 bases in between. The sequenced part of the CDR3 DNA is TGTGCCTGGCAAATGCAGGGAATAAGGGATAATTCACCC. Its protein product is CAWQMQGIRDNSP. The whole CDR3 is CAWQMQGIRDNSPLHF.

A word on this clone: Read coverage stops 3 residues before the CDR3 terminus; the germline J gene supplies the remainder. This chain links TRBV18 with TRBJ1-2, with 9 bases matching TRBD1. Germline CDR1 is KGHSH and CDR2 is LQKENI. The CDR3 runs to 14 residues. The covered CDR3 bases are TGTGCCAGCTCACCATCCGGGACAGGGTCGGGC. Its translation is CASSPSGTGSG. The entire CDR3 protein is CASSPSGTGSGYTF.

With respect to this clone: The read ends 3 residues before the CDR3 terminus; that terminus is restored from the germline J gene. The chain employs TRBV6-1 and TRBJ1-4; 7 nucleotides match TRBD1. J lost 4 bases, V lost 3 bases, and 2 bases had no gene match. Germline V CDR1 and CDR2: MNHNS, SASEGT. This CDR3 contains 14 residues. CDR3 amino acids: CASSDRQGNEKLFF. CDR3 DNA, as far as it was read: TGTGCCAGCAGTGATCGACAGGGTAATGAAAAA.

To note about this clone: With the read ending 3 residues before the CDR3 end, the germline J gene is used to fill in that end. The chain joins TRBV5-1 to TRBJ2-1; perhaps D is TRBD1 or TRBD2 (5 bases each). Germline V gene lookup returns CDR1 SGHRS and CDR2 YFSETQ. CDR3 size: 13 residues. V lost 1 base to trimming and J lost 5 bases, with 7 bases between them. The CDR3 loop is CASSLRGDNEQFF. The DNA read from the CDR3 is TGCGCCAGCAGCTTGAGGGGAGACAATGAG.

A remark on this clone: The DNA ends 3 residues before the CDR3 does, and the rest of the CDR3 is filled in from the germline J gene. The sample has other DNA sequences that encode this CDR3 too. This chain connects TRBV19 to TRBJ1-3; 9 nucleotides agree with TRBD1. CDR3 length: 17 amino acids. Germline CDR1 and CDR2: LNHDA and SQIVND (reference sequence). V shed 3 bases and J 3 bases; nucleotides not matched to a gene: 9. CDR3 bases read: TGTGCCAGTAGTATTGCCGTCGGACAGGGGATTGGAAACACC. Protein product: CASSIAVGQGIGNT. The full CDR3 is CASSIAVGQGIGNTIYF.

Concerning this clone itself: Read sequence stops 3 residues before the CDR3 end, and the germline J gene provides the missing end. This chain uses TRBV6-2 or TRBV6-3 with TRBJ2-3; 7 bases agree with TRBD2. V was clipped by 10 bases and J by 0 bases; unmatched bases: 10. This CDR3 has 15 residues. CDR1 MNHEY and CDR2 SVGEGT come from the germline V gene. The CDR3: CAIHRGGASTDTQYF. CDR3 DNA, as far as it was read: TGTGCCATCCATAGGGGAGGGGCCAGCACAGATACG.

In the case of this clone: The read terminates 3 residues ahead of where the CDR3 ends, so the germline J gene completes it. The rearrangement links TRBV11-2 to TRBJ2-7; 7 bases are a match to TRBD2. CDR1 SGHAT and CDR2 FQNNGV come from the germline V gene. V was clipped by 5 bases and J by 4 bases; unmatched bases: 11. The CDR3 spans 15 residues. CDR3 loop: CASSRGASGKYEQYF. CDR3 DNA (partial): TGTGCCAGCAGCCGAGGGGCTAGCGGCAAATACGAG.

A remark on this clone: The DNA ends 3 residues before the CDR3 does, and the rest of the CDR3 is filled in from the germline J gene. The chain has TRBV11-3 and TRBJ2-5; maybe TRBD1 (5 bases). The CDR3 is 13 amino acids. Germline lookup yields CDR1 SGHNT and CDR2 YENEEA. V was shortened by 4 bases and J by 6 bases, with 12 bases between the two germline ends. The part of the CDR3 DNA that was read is TGTGCCAGCAGCTCCAGGGCGGAACAGACC. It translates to CASSSRAEQT. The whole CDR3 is CASSSRAEQTQYF.

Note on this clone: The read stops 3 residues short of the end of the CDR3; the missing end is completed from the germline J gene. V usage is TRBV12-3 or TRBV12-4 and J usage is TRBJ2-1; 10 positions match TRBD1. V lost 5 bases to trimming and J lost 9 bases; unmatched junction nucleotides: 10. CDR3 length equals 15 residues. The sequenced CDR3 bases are TGTGCCAGCAGTGGGGACAGGGGTCTTGGTAGTGAG. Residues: CASSGDRGLGSE. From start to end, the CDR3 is CASSGDRGLGSEQFF.

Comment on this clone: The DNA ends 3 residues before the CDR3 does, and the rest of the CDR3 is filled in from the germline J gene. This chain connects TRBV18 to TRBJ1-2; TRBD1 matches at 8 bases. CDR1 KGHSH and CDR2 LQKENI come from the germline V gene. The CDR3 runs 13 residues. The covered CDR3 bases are TGTGCCAGCTCAGGACAGGGTTCCCACGAC. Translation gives CASSGQGSHD. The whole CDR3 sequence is CASSGQGSHDYTF.

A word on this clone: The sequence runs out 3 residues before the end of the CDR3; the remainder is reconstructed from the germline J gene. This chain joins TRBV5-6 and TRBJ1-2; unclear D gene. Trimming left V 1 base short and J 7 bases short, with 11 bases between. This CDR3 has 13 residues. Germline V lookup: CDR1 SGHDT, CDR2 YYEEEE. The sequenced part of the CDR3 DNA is TGTGCCAGCAGCTTGATGTTTGGACTTGGC. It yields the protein CASSLMFGLG. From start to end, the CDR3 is CASSLMFGLGYTF.

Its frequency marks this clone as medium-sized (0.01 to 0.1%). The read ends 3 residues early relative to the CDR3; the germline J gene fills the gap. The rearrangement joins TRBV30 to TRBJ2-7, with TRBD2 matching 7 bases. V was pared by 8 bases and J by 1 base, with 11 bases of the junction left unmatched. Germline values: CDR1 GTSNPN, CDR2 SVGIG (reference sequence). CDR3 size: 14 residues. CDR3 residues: CAAGGDGGSYEQYF. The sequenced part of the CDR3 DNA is TGTGCCGCTGGGGGGGACGGGGGGTCCTACGAG.

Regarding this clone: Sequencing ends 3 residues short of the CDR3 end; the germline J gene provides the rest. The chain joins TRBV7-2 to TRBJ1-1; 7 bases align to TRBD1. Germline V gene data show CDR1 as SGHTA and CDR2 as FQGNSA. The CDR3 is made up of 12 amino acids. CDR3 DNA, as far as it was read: TGTGCCAGCAGTTGGGACAGAGAAGAA. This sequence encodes CASSWDREE. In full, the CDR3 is CASSWDREEAFF.

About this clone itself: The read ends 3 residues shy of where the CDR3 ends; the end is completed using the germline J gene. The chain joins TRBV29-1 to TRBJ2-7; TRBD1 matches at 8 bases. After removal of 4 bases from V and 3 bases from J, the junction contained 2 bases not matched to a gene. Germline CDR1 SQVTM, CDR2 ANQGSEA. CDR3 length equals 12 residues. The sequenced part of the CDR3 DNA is TGCAGCGTTGGGACAGGGAACTACGAG. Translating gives CSVGTGNYE. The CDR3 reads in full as CSVGTGNYEQYF.

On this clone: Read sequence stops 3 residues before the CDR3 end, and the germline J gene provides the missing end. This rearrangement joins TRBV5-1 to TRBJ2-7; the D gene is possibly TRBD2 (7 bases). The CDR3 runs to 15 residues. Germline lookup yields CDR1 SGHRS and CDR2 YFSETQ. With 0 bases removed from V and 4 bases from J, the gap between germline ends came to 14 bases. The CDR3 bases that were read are TGCGCCAGCAGCTTGGGGGGCGGGGGCGCATACGAG. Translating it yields CASSLGGGGAYE. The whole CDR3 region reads CASSLGGGGAYEQYF.

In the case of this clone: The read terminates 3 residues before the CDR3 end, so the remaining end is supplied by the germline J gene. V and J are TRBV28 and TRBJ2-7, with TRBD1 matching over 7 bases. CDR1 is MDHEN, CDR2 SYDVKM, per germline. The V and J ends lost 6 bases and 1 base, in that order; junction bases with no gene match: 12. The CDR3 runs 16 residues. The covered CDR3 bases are TGTGCCAGCAGCTCACGCCCGGGACAGATGTCCTACGAG. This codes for CASSSRPGQMSYE. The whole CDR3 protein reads CASSSRPGQMSYEQYF.

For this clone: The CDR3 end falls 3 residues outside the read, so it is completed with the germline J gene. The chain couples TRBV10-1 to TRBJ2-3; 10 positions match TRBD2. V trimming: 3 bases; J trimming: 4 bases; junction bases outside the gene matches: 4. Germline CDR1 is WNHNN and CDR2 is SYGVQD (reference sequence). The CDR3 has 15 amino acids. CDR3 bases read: TGCGCCAGCAGTGACGCTAGCGGGAGCCCAGATACG. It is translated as CASSDASGSPDT. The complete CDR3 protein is CASSDASGSPDTQYF.

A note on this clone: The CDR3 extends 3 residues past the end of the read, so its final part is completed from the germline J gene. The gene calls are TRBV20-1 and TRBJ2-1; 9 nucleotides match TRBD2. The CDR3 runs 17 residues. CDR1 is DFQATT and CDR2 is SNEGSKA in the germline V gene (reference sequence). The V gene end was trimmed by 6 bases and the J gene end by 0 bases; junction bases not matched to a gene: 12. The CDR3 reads CSAPDLYSGSSYNEQFF. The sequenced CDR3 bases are TGCAGTGCCCCAGACTTATATAGCGGGAGCTCCTACAATGAG.

Incomplete CDR3 DNA: TGTGCCAGCAGCTTAAGGCCGGGACAGGGACGTAATGAAAAA. The encoded protein is CASSLRPGQGRNEK. The CDR3 reads in full as CASSLRPGQGRNEKLFF. J is TRBJ1-4 and V is TRBV7-6; TRBD1 matches at 9 bases. The read is 3 residues too short to cover the CDR3 end, so that end is filled in from the germline J gene. V shed 2 bases and J 4 bases; nucleotides not matched to a gene: 8. The CDR3 contains 17 residues. Germline V lookup: CDR1 SGHVS, CDR2 FNYEAQ.

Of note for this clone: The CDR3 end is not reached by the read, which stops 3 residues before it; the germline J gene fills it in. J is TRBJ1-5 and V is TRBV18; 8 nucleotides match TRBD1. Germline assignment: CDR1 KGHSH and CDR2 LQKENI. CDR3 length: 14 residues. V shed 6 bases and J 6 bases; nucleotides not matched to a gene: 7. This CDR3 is CASSLDRAGQPQHF. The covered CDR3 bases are TGTGCCAGCTCCTTGGACAGGGCCGGTCAGCCC.

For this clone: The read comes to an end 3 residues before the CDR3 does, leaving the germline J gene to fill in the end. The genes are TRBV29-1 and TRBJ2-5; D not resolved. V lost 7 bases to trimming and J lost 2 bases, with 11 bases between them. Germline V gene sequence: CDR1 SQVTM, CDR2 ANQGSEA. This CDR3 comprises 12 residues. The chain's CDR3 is CSAEPVQETQYF. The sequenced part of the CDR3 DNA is TGCAGCGCCGAGCCCGTACAAGAGACC.

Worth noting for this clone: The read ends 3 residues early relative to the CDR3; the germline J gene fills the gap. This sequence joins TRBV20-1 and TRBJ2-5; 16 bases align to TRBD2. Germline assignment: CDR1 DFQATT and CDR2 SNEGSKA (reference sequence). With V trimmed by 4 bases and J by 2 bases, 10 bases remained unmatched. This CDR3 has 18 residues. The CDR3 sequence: CSAKGLAGGQGTQETQYF. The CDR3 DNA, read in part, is TGCAGTGCTAAGGGACTAGCGGGAGGGCAGGGGACTCAAGAGACC.

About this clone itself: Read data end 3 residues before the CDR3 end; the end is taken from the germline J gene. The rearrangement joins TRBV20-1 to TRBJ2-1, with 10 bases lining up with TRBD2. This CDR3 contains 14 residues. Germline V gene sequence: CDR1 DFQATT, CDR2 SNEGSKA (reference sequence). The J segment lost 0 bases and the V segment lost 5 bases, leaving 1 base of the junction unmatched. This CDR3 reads CSASSGSSYNEQFF. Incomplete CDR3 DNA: TGCAGTGCTTCTAGCGGGAGCTCCTACAATGAG.

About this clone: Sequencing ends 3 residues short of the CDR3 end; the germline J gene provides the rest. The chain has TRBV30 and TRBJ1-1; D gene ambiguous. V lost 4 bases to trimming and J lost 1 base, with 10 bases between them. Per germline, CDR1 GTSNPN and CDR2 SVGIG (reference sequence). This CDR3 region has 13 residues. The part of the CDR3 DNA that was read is TGTGCCTGGATCGCGCGGGAGAACACTGAA. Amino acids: CAWIARENTE. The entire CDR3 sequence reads CAWIARENTEAFF.